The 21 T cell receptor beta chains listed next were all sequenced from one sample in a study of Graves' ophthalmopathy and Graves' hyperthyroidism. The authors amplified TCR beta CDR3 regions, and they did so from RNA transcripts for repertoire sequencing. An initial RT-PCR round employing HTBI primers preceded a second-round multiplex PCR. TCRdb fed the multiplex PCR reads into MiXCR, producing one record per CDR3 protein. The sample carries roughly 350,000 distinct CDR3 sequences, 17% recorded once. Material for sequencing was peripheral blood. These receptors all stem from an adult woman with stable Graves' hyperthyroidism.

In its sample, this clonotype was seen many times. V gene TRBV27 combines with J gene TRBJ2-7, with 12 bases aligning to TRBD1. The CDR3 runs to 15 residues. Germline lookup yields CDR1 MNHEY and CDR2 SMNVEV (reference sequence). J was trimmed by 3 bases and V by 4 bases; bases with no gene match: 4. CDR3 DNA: TGTGCCAGCAGTTGGGGACAGGGGGCGAGCTACGAGCAGTACTTC. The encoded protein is CASSWGQGASYEQYF.

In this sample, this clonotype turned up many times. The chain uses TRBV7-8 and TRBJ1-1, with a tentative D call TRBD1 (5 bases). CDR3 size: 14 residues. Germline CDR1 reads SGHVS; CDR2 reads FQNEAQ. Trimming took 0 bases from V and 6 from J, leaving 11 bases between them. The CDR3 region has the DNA TGTGCCAGCAGCTTAGCGAGACAGAGCCCTGAAGCTTTCTTT. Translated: CASSLARQSPEAFF.

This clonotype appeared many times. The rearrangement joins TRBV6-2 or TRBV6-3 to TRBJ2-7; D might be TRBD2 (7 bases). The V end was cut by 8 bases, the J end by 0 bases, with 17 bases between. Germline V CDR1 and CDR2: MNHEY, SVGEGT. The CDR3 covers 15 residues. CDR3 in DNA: TGTGCCAGCGGAAAGGGGGGGCCTAGCTCCTACGAGCAGTACTTC. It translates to CASGKGGPSSYEQYF.

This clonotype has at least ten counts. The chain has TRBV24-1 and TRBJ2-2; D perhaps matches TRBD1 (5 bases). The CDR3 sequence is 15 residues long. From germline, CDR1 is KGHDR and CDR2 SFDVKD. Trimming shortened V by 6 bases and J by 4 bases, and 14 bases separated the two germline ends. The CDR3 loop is CATSLGQGITGELFF. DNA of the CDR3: TGTGCCACCAGTCTAGGGCAGGGAATCACCGGGGAGCTGTTTTTT.

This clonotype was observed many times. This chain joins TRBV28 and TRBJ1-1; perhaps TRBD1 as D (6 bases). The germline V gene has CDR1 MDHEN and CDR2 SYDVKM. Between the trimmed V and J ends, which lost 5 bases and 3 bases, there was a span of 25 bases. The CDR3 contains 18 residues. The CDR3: CASSPTTRDTRRDTEAFF. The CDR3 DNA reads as TGTGCCAGCAGTCCCACTACCCGGGACACTAGAAGGGACACTGAAGCTTTCTTT.

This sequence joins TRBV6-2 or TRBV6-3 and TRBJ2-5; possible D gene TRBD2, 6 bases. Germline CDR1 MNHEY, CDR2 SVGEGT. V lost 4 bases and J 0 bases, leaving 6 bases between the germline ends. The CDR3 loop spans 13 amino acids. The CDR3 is CASSWDYQETQYF. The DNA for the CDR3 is TGTGCCAGCAGTTGGGACTACCAAGAGACCCAGTACTTC.

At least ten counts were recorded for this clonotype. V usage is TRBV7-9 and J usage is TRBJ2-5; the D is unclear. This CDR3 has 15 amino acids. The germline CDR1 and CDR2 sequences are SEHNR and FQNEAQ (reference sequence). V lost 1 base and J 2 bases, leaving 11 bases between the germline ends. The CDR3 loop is CASSLEGFAQETQYF. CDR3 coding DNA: TGTGCCAGCAGCTTAGAAGGGTTTGCGCAAGAGACCCAGTACTTC.

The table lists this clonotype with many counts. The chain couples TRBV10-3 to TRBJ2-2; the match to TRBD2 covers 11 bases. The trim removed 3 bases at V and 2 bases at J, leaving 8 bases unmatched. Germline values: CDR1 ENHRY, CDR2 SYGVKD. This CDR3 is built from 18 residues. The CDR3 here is CAISDVVAGGKNTGELFF. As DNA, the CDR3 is TGTGCCATCAGTGACGTGGTAGCGGGAGGGAAAAACACCGGGGAGCTGTTTTTT.

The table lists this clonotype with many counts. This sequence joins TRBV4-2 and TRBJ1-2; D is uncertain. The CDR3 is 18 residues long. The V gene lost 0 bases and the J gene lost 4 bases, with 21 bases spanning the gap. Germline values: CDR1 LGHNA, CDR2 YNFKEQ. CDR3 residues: CASSQESGNFGYGYGYTF. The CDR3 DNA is TGTGCCAGCAGCCAAGAATCTGGGAACTTCGGTTATGGCTATGGCTACACCTTC.

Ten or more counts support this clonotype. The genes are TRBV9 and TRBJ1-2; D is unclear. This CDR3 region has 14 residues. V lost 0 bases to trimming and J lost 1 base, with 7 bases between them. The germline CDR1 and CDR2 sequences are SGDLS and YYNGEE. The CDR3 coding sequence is TGTGCCAGCAGCGTAGCTACAGTTAACTATGGCTACACCTTC. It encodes CASSVATVNYGYTF.

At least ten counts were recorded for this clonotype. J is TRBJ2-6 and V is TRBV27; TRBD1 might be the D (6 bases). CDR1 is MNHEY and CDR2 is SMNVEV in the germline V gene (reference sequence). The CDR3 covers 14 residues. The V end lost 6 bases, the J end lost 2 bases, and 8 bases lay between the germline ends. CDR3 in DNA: TGTGCCAGCAGCCAGGGGACTGGGGCCAACGTCCTGACTTTC. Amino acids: CASSQGTGANVLTF.

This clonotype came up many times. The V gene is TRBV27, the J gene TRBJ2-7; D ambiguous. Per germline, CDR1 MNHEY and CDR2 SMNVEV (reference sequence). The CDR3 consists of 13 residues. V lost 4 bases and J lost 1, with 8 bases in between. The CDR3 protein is CASSWVGSYEQYF. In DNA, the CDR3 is TGTGCCAGCAGTTGGGTAGGGTCCTACGAGCAGTACTTC.

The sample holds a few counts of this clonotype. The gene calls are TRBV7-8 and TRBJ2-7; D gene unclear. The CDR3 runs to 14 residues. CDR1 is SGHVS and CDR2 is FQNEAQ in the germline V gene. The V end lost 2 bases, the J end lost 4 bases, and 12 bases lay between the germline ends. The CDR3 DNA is TGTGCCAGCAGCTTAATTCTCGCTGGGTACGAGCAGTACTTC. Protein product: CASSLILAGYEQYF.

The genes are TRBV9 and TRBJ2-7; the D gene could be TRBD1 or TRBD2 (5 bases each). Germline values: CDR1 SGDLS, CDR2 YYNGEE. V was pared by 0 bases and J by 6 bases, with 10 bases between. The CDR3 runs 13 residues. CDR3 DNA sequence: TGTGCCAGCAGCGTAGTGGGGGATTCCGAGCAGTACTTC. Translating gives CASSVVGDSEQYF.

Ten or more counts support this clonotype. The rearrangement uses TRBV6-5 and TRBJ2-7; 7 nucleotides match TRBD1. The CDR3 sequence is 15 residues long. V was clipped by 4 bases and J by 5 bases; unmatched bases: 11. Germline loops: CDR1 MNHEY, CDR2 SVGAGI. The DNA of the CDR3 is TGTGCCAGCAGTTCGGACAGGTGGGGTTCCGACGAGCAGTACTTC. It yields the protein CASSSDRWGSDEQYF.

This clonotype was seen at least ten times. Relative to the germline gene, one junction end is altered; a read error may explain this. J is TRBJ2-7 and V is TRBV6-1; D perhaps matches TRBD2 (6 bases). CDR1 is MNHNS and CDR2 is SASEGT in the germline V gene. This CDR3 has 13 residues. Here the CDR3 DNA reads TGTGCCAGCAGCGAAGGGAGGCCCTACGAGCAGTACTTC. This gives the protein CASSEGRPYEQYF.

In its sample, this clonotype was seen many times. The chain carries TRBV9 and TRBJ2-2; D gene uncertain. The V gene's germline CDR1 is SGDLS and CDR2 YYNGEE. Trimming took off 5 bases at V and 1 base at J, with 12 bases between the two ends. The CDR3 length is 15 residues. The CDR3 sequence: CASSLSWGNTGELFF. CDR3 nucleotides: TGTGCCAGCAGTCTCAGCTGGGGGAACACCGGGGAGCTGTTTTTT. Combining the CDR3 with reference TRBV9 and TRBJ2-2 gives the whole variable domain DSGVTQTPKHLITATGQRVTLRCSPRSGDLSVYWYQQSLDQGLQFLIQYYNGEERAKGNILERFSAQQFPDLHSELNLSSLELGDSALYFCASSLSWGNTGELFFGEGSRLTVL.

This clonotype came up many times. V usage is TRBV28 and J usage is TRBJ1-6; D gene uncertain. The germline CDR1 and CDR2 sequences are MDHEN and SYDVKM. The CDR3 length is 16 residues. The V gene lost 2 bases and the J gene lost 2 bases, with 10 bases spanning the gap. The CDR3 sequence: CASSLGGEPYNSPLHF. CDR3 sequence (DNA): TGTGCCAGCAGTTTAGGCGGGGAGCCCTATAATTCACCCCTCCACTTT.

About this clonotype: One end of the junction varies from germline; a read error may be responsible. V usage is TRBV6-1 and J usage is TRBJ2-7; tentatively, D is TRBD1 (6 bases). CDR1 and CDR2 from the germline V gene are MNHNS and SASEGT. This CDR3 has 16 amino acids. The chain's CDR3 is CASSGFRQAGSYDQYF. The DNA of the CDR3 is TGTGCCAGCAGTGGATTCCGACAGGCAGGCTCCTACGATCAGTACTTC.

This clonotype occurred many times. The CDR3 spells CASSLAGTGTNYGYTF. The CDR3 DNA follows: TGTGCCAGCAGCTTGGCTGGGACAGGGACTAACTATGGCTACACCTTC. The chain is built from TRBV7-2 and TRBJ1-2, with 9 bases that match TRBD1. Germline lookup yields CDR1 SGHTA and CDR2 FQGNSA. With V trimmed by 3 bases and J by 0 bases, 5 bases remained unmatched. The CDR3 length is 16 residues.

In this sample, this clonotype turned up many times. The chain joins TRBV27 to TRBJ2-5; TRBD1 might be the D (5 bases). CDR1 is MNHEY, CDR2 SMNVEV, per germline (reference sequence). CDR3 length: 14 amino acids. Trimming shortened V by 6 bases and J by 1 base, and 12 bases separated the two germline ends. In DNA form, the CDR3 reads TGTGCCAGCAGCATAGGGGCAGCCCAAGAGACCCAGTACTTC. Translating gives CASSIGAAQETQYF.